One and the same sample provided the 20 T cell receptor beta chains below, sequenced in a study of graft-versus-host responses after intestinal transplantation. Clones were sequenced by immunoSEQ multiplex PCR, and TCRdb holds only the in-frame ones, with some missing. The sample holds over 100,000 clones; over 85% are singletons and the top ten take about 0.25%. Their antigens remain unidentified. The sequencing here drew on unstimulated CD4+ T cells sorted from spleen or lymph node cells, taken before transplant. All receptors derive from a human donor who was the organ donor for an intestinal transplant.

V usage is TRBV4-1 and J usage is TRBJ2-5; no reliable D call. Trimming removed 2 bases from V and 1 base from J, with 8 bases in between. The CDR3 is 14 residues long. From germline, CDR1 is MGHRA and CDR2 YSYEKL. Written as DNA, the CDR3 is TGCGCCAGCAGCCAACTGGACGGCCAAGAGACCCAGTACTTC. Amino acids: CASSQLDGQETQYF.

The chain links TRBV4-2 to TRBJ2-7; TRBD2 matches 9 bases. CDR3 length: 16 residues. The ends lost 0 bases at V and 3 bases at J; junction bases unmatched: 6. Germline CDR1 and CDR2: LGHNA and YNFKEQ. Written as DNA, the CDR3 is TGTGCCAGCAGCCAAGATCGGGAACTAGCGGGCTACGAGCAGTACTTC. Translating it yields CASSQDRELAGYEQYF.

The chain couples TRBV5-1 to TRBJ2-7, with D possibly TRBD2 on 6 matching bases. This CDR3 comprises 15 residues. Per germline, CDR1 SGHRS and CDR2 YFSETQ. The V end lost 0 bases, the J end lost 4 bases, and 14 bases lay between the germline ends. As DNA, the CDR3 is TGCGCCAGCAGCTTGGGACTAGGGGAGTTGTACGAGCAGTACTTC. This sequence encodes CASSLGLGELYEQYF.

This chain links TRBV4-2 with TRBJ2-3; 12 bases are shared with TRBD1. V lost 5 bases and J lost 4; bases outside the gene matches: 1. This CDR3 is 14 amino acids long. Germline values: CDR1 LGHNA, CDR2 YNFKEQ. The CDR3 is CASSGTGGPDTQYF. The CDR3 DNA reads as TGTGCCAGCAGCGGGACAGGGGGCCCAGATACGCAGTATTTT.

The gene calls are TRBV9 and TRBJ1-3, with a weak D call TRBD1 (5 bases). Trimming removed 0 bases at V and 1 base at J, with 8 bases between. The germline CDR1 and CDR2 sequences are SGDLS and YYNGEE. The CDR3 consists of 15 residues. The CDR3 sequence is CASSVDGGSGNTIYF. CDR3 DNA: TGTGCCAGCAGCGTAGATGGGGGATCTGGAAACACCATATATTTT.

The V call is TRBV5-1, the J call TRBJ1-1; perhaps TRBD1 as D (5 bases). CDR3 length: 17 residues. Germline assignment: CDR1 SGHRS and CDR2 YFSETQ. V lost 0 bases and J lost 0, with 15 bases in between. DNA for the CDR3: TGCGCCAGCAGCTTGGCCGGGGGGTTACGATTGAACACTGAAGCTTTCTTT. Its translation: CASSLAGGLRLNTEAFF.

The rearrangement joins TRBV28 to TRBJ1-5; D is uncertain. Germline-derived CDR1 and CDR2 are MDHEN and SYDVKM. Trimming pared 6 bases from V and 1 base from J, leaving 4 bases between. The CDR3 consists of 12 residues. The CDR3 DNA is TGTGCCAGCAGGCAGAGCAATCAGCCCCAGCATTTT. It specifies CASRQSNQPQHF.

The J gene is TRBJ2-5, the V gene TRBV6-5; 7 bases fit TRBD2. The CDR3 length is 13 residues. J was trimmed by 4 bases and V by 5 bases; bases with no gene match: 4. CDR1 and CDR2 (germline): MNHEY, SVGAGI. CDR3 DNA sequence: TGTGCCAGCAGTGGCCAGCGGGGAGAGACCCAGTACTTC. Encoded protein: CASSGQRGETQYF.

The chain uses TRBV12-5 and TRBJ1-4; D gene ambiguous. Looked up from germline, CDR1 is LGHNT and CDR2 is FRNRAP. V lost 0 bases to trimming and J lost 5 bases, with 10 bases between them. The CDR3 spans 15 residues. The CDR3 spells CASGLVRAENEKLFF. DNA for the CDR3: TGTGCTAGTGGTTTGGTAAGGGCAGAGAATGAAAAACTGTTTTTT.

This chain links TRBV5-4 with TRBJ1-1, with D maybe TRBD1 (6 bases). V was pared by 4 bases and J by 5 bases, with 15 bases between. Germline CDR1 and CDR2: SGHNT and YYREEE (reference sequence). CDR3 length: 14 residues. CDR3 sequence reads: CASSLGRGETEAFF. CDR3 nucleotide sequence: TGTGCCAGCAGCCTCGGGAGGGGGGAGACTGAAGCTTTCTTT.

The chain combines TRBV27 with TRBJ2-3; TRBD1 matches 8 bases. V shed 6 bases and J 2 bases; nucleotides not matched to a gene: 7. Germline V lookup: CDR1 MNHEY, CDR2 SMNVEV (reference sequence). This CDR3 is built from 15 residues. In DNA, the CDR3 is TGTGCCAGCAGGTTACAGGGGGGAGACACAGATACGCAGTATTTT. Its protein product is CASRLQGGDTDTQYF.

This clone was seen a handful of times. J is TRBJ2-7 and V is TRBV10-3; TRBD2 is a possible D gene (6 bases). Germline CDR1 and CDR2: ENHRY and SYGVKD. The CDR3 length is 15 residues. Between the trimmed V and J ends, which lost 11 bases and 3 bases, there was a span of 23 bases. The chain's CDR3 is CAAQTRDSANYEQYF. The CDR3, as DNA: TGTGCCGCCCAAACCCGGGACTCAGCAAACTACGAGCAGTACTTC.

This chain connects TRBV7-2 to TRBJ2-7, with D tentatively TRBD2 (5 bases). The length of the CDR3 is 14 residues. Germline CDR1 reads SGHTA; CDR2 reads FQGNSA. V gave up 4 bases and J gave up 1 base, with 11 bases separating them. CDR3 DNA sequence: TGTGCCAGCAGCTCCACCACGGGGTCCTACGAGCAGTACTTC. Its translation: CASSSTTGSYEQYF.

This clone was detected once. The V gene is TRBV7-9, the J gene TRBJ2-2; TRBD1 is a possible D gene (6 bases). V was trimmed by 3 bases and J by 1 base, leaving 6 bases between them. The CDR3 length is 14 residues. The germline V gene encodes CDR1 SEHNR and CDR2 FQNEAQ (reference sequence). The CDR3 spells CASSLTGNTGELFF. CDR3 DNA sequence: TGTGCCAGCAGCTTGACAGGGAACACCGGGGAGCTGTTTTTT. The variable domain in full, with the rest retrieved from reference TRBV7-9 and TRBJ2-2, is DTGVSQNPRHKITKRGQNVTFRCDPISEHNRLYWYRQTLGQGPEFLTYFQNEAQLEKSRLLSDRFSAERPKGSFSTLEIQRTEQGDSAMYLCASSLTGNTGELFFGEGSRLTVL.

This clone was picked up one time. The chain employs TRBV6-5 and TRBJ2-7; D might be TRBD1 (5 bases). This CDR3 has 13 residues. Trimming cost V 5 bases and J 6 bases, with 14 bases left between them. Germline values: CDR1 MNHEY, CDR2 SVGAGI. CDR3 amino acids: CASSDQGYGEQYF. CDR3 DNA: TGTGCCAGCAGTGACCAGGGCTACGGCGAGCAGTACTTC.

This chain uses TRBV27 with TRBJ2-7; the match to TRBD2 covers 15 bases. The trim removed 5 bases at V and 5 bases at J, leaving 1 base unmatched. Germline CDR1 is MNHEY and CDR2 is SMNVEV (reference sequence). The CDR3 is 14 amino acids. The CDR3 sequence: CASSGTSGGHEQYF. As DNA, the CDR3 is TGTGCCAGCAGTGGGACTAGCGGGGGGCACGAGCAGTACTTC.

The V call is TRBV4-2, the J call TRBJ2-7, with D perhaps TRBD2 (5 bases). The V gene's germline CDR1 is LGHNA and CDR2 YNFKEQ. V shed 0 bases and J shed 6 bases, with 18 bases lying between them. CDR3 length: 16 amino acids. The CDR3 sequence is CASSQDGLLESGEQYF. CDR3 bases: TGTGCCAGCAGCCAAGATGGCCTACTAGAATCGGGCGAGCAGTACTTC.

The chain is built from TRBV7-9 and TRBJ2-2; D may be TRBD1 (5 bases). V was pared by 2 bases and J by 5 bases, with 9 bases between. This CDR3 is 14 amino acids long. Germline loops: CDR1 SEHNR, CDR2 FQNEAQ (reference sequence). The CDR3 loop is CASSLPQGTGELFF. The CDR3 DNA reads as TGTGCCAGCAGCTTACCCCAGGGAACCGGGGAGCTGTTTTTT.

The chain employs TRBV4-1 and TRBJ1-1; a possible D gene is TRBD1 (6 bases). Germline CDR1 is MGHRA and CDR2 is YSYEKL. This CDR3 has 16 residues. Trimming took 0 bases from V and 6 from J, leaving 17 bases between them. The CDR3 loop reads CASSQEDGGGWAEAFF. CDR3 sequence (DNA): TGCGCCAGCAGCCAAGAAGACGGCGGGGGCTGGGCTGAAGCTTTCTTT.

The chain is built from TRBV7-2 and TRBJ2-7, with D unclear. There are 13 residues in the CDR3. The V gene lost 2 bases and the J gene lost 2 bases, with 7 bases spanning the gap. Germline V lookup: CDR1 SGHTA, CDR2 FQGNSA. This CDR3 reads CASSLSIAYEQYF. CDR3 bases: TGTGCCAGCAGCTTATCTATCGCCTACGAGCAGTACTTC.